Following are 14 T cell receptor beta chains from one sample sequenced in a study of T-cell memory formation after mild COVID-19. TCRdb ran MiXCR on the 5' RACE reads and lists one entry per CDR3 protein. Seen here are around 300,000 distinct CDR3 sequences, roughly a fifth observed once, and the top ten hold roughly 21%. The sequenced sample consisted of PBMCs or a T cell subset sorted from them (not recorded which). Source of these receptors: a young man who had mild COVID-19 (a few samples of this study predate the infection). Cell type and time point are not known.

This chain connects TRBV12-3 or TRBV12-4 to TRBJ2-2; possibly TRBD1 or TRBD2 for D (5 bases each). The CDR3 totals 15 residues. V was clipped by 3 bases and J by 3 bases, with 11 bases between them. CDR3 nucleotide sequence: TGTGCCAGCAGTTTCGGGGCAGAGTACACCGGGGAGCTGTTTTTT. Protein sequence: CASSFGAEYTGELFF.

V is TRBV7-9 and J is TRBJ2-3; tentatively, D is TRBD2 (5 bases). This CDR3 is built from 16 residues. V was clipped by 4 bases and J by 1 base, with 15 bases between them. Germline CDR1 is SEHNR and CDR2 is FQNEAQ (reference sequence). As DNA, the CDR3 is TGTGCCAGCAGCTCTAGCCCAGGCGCTGGCACAGATACGCAGTATTTT. This gives the protein CASSSSPGAGTDTQYF.

This chain connects TRBV5-1 to TRBJ2-5; D remains unclear. CDR1 is SGHRS, CDR2 YFSETQ, per germline. V lost 5 bases, J lost 4 bases, and 9 bases lay in between. This CDR3 has 12 residues. The CDR3 protein is CASRRSGETQYF. The CDR3 nucleotides are TGCGCCAGCAGGCGGTCGGGAGAGACCCAGTACTTC.

In its sample, this clonotype was seen once. The CDR3 loop is CASSPHRGGATRNEQFF. The CDR3, as DNA: TGCGCCAGCAGCCCCCACAGGGGGGGGGCAACGCGGAATGAGCAGTTCTTC. The J gene is TRBJ2-1, the V gene TRBV4-1, with a weak D call TRBD1 (8 bases). V dropped 4 bases and J dropped 7 bases, with 23 bases sitting between them. Germline assignment: CDR1 MGHRA and CDR2 YSYEKL. There are 17 residues in the CDR3.

V and J are TRBV20-1 and TRBJ2-2, with TRBD2 identical over 12 bases. V lost 5 bases and J lost 8; bases outside the gene matches: 9. Germline CDR1 DFQATT, CDR2 SNEGSKA (reference sequence). CDR3 length equals 15 residues. The CDR3 reads CSAVSPTSGGGELFF. Here the CDR3 DNA reads TGCAGTGCTGTGAGCCCGACTAGCGGGGGTGGGGAGCTGTTTTTT.

The chain is built from TRBV7-2 and TRBJ2-1; D is possibly TRBD1 (5 bases). V lost 3 bases, J lost 12 bases, and 12 bases lay in between. This CDR3 has 12 amino acids. The V gene's germline CDR1 is SGHTA and CDR2 FQGNSA. This CDR3 reads CASSFQGSGQFF. The CDR3 nucleotides read TGTGCCAGCAGCTTCCAGGGTTCGGGGCAGTTCTTC. The full variable domain, rest sourced from reference TRBV7-2 and TRBJ2-1, is GAGVSQSPSNKVTEKGKDVELRCDPISGHTALYWYRQSLGQGLEFLIYFQGNSAPDKSGLPSDRFSAERTGGSVSTLTIQRTQQEDSAVYLCASSFQGSGQFFGPGTRLTVL.

The CDR3, as DNA: TGTGCCATCAGTGAGTCAGGCAGGGCCGTCGCTAACTATGGCTACACCTTC. As protein: CAISESGRAVANYGYTF. The chain has TRBV10-3 and TRBJ1-2, with D possibly matching TRBD1 (5 bases). The CDR3 contains 17 residues. Germline CDR1 ENHRY, CDR2 SYGVKD. Deletions cut 0 bases from V and 0 bases from J, with 14 bases between.

This clonotype has more than one count but fewer than ten. The chain links TRBV6-2 or TRBV6-3 to TRBJ2-2; D possibly uses TRBD1 or TRBD2 (5 bases each). The germline V gene has CDR1 MNHEY and CDR2 SVGEGT. The CDR3 has 14 amino acids. V lost 4 bases to trimming and J lost 7 bases, with 13 bases between them. CDR3 nucleotides: TGTGCCAGCAGTTGGACCGATGGGGGCGGGGAGCTGTTTTTT. Protein: CASSWTDGGGELFF.

The chain joins TRBV2 to TRBJ1-4; D is unclear. V dropped 0 bases and J dropped 3 bases, with 11 bases sitting between them. Germline loops: CDR1 SNHLY, CDR2 FYNNEI. The length of the CDR3 is 16 residues. In DNA form, the CDR3 reads TGTGCCAGCAGTGAAGCATTAACAGCGGCTAATGAAAAACTGTTTTTT. This codes for CASSEALTAANEKLFF.

In its sample, this clonotype was seen a few times. The rearrangement uses TRBV6-2 or TRBV6-3 and TRBJ1-1, with TRBD1 matching over 9 bases. V lost 6 bases to trimming and J lost 7 bases; unmatched junction nucleotides: 6. The CDR3 has 13 residues. The germline CDR1 and CDR2 sequences are MNHEY and SVGEGT. In DNA, the CDR3 is TGTGCCAGCAGCCCCTGGACAGGGGATGAAGCTTTCTTT. Residues: CASSPWTGDEAFF.

The gene calls are TRBV20-1 and TRBJ2-7, with D tentatively TRBD1 (6 bases). With 1 base removed from V and 5 bases from J, the gap between germline ends came to 15 bases. There are 14 residues in the CDR3. CDR1 and CDR2 from the germline V gene are DFQATT and SNEGSKA (reference sequence). CDR3 DNA sequence: TGCAGTGCTAGAGGTGTGGGGACATCGGACGAGCAGTACGTC. Protein sequence: CSARGVGTSDEQYV.

The rearrangement joins TRBV6-5 to TRBJ2-7; D not certain. From germline, CDR1 is MNHEY and CDR2 SVGAGI. V lost 6 bases to trimming and J lost 0 bases, with 15 bases between them. The CDR3 totals 15 residues. In nucleotides, the CDR3 is TGTGCCAGCAGGGACCTAGACAAAAGCTCCTACGAGCAGTACTTC. Amino acid sequence: CASRDLDKSSYEQYF.

The chain recombines TRBV11-2 with TRBJ2-3; maybe TRBD2 (5 bases). CDR3 length equals 16 residues. Deletions cut 2 bases from V and 2 bases from J, with 14 bases between. Germline assignment: CDR1 SGHAT and CDR2 FQNNGV. CDR3 nucleotide sequence: TGTGCCAGCAGCTTAAGGGCGCGAGGGAACACAGATACGCAGTATTTT. This encodes CASSLRARGNTDTQYF.

In this sample, this clonotype turned up a few times. This chain joins TRBV6-2 or TRBV6-3 and TRBJ2-7; D gene ambiguous. The CDR3 is made up of 13 amino acids. Germline CDR1 MNHEY, CDR2 SVGEGT. V was trimmed by 6 bases and J by 4 bases, leaving 13 bases between them. CDR3 in amino acids: CASSLLYTYEQYV. CDR3 DNA sequence: TGTGCCAGCAGCCTACTCTACACATACGAGCAGTACGTC.